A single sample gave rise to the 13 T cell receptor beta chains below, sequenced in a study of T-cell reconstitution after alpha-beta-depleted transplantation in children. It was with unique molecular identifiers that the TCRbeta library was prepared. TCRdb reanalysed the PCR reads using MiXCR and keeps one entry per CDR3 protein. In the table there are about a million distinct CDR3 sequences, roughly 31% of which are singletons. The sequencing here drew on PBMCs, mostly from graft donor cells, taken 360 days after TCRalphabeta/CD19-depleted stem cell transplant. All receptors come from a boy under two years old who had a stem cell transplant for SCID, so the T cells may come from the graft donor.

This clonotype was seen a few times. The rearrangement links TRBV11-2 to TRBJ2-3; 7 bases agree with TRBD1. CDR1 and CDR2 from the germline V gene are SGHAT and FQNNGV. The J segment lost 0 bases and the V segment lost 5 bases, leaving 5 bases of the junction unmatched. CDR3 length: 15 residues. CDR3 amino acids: CASSQGDSSTDTQYF. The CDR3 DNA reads TGTGCCAGCAGCCAGGGGGATTCTAGCACAGATACGCAGTATTTT.

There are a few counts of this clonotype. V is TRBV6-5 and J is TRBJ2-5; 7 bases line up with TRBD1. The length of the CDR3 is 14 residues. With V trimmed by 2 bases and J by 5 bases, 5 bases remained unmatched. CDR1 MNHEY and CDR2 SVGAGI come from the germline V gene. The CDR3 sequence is CASSYQGVVETQYF. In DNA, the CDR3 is TGTGCCAGCAGTTACCAGGGGGTGGTTGAGACCCAGTACTTC.

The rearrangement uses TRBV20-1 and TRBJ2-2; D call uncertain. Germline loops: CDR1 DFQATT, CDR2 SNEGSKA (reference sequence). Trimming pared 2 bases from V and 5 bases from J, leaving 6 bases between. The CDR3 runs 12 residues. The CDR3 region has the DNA TGCAGTGCTAGATTCTATACCGGGGAGCTGTTTTTT. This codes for CSARFYTGELFF.

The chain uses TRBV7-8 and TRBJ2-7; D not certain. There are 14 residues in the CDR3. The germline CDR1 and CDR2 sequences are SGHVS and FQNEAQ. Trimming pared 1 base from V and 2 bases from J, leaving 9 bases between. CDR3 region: CASSLGQYPYEQYF. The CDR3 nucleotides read TGTGCCAGCAGCTTAGGCCAGTATCCCTACGAGCAGTACTTC.

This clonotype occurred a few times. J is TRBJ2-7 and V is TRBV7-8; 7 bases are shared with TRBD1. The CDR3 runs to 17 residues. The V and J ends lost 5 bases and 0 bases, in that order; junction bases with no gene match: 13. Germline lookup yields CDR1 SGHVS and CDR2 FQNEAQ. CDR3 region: CASSRTGARGDSYEQYF. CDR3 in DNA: TGTGCCAGCAGCAGAACAGGGGCCAGGGGAGACTCCTACGAGCAGTACTTC. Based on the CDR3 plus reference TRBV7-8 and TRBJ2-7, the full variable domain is GAGVSQSPRYKVAKRGQDVALRCDPISGHVSLFWYQQALGQGPEFLTYFQNEAQLDKSGLPSDRFFAERPEGSVSTLKIQRTQQEDSAVYLCASSRTGARGDSYEQYFGPGTRLTVT.

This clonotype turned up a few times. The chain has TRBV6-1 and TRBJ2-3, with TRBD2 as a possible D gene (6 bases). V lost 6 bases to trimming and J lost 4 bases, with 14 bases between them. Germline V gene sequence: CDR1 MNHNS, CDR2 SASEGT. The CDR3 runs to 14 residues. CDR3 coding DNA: TGTGCCAGCAGAGCCCTAGCGCGAGCAGATACGCAGTATTTT. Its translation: CASRALARADTQYF.

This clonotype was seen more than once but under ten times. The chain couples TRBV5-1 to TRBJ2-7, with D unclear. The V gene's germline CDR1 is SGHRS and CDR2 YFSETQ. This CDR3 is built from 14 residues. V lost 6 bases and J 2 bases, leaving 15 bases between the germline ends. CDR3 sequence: CASTVGLGAYEQYF. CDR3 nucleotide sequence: TGCGCCAGCACCGTAGGGCTAGGCGCCTACGAGCAGTACTTC.

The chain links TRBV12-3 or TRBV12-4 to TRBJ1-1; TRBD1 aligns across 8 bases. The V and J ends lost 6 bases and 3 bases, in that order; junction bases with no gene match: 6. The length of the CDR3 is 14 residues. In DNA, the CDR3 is TGTGCCAGCAGCCCAGGGGGCACGGACACTGAAGCTTTCTTT. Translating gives CASSPGGTDTEAFF.

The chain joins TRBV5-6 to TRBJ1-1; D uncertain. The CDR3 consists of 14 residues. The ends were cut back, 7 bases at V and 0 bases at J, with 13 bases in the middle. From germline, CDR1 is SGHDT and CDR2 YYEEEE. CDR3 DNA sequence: TGTGCCAGCGGACCACAGAACATGAACACTGAAGCTTTCTTT. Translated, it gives CASGPQNMNTEAFF.

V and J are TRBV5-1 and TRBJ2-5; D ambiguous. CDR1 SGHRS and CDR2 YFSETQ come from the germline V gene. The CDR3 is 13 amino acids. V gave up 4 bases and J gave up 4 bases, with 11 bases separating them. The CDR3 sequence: CASSPLWRETQYF. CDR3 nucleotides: TGCGCCAGCAGCCCGTTGTGGAGAGAGACCCAGTACTTC.

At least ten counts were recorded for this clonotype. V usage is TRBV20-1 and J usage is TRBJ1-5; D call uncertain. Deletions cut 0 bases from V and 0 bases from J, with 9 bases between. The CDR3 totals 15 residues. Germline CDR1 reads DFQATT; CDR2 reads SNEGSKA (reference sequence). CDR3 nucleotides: TGCAGTGCTAGAGATGAAGAGGTTAGCAATCAGCCCCAGCATTTT. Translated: CSARDEEVSNQPQHF.

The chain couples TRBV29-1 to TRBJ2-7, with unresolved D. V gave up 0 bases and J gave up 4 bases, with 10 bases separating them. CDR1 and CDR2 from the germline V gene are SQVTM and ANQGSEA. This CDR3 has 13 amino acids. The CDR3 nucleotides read TGCAGCGTTGAAGATACGACGGTATACGAGCAGTACTTC. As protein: CSVEDTTVYEQYF.

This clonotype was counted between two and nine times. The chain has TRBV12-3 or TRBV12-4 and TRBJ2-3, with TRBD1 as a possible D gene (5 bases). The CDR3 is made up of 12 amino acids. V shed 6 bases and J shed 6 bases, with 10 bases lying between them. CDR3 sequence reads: CASSRVEDTQYF. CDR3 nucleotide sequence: TGTGCCAGCAGCAGGGTGGAGGATACGCAGTATTTT.